This T cell receptor (beta chain) was captured in a study of shared clonotypes between healthy human individuals. Study details: CD4 naive cells filled three plates per donor, CD4 memory three, CD8 naive two and CD8 memory one.

A word on this clone: Other DNA sequences within the sample encode an identical CDR3.

Partitioning of CD4+ cells yielded a CD45RA+ naive subset and a CD45RA-negative memory subset. Several immunoSEQ plates held equal portions of the genomic DNA taken from each subset. Sorted-subset replicate PCRs used around 220 ng DNA, tens of thousands of T cell genomes. Assay used: immunoSEQ multiplex PCR; TCRdb lists only in-frame clones, some missing. This sample yields 2 million to 2.5 million clones, of which approximately 94% are seen a single time; around 0.13% belongs to the top ten. CDR3 length: 14 residues. Germline V gives CDR1 KGHSH, CDR2 LQKENI. V was trimmed by 3 bases and J by 3 bases, leaving 9 bases between them.

The chain joins TRBV18 to TRBJ1-5; D may be TRBD1 (5 bases). The sequenced material came from naive CD4+ T cells sorted from blood. The subset was: CD45RA+ positively selected. The sequence was obtained from a man aged 18 to 29 in good health. CDR3 in amino acids: CASSPPGPNQPQHF. The CDR3 DNA follows: TGTGCCAGCTCACCCCCGGGACCCAATCAGCCCCAGCATTTT.